This record covers a single T cell receptor (beta chain). Its matching antigen is unknown. The data derive from a study of blood T cells in healthy people across ages. In the study overall: About one barcoded beta molecule per two T cells was captured by template switching.

Study results and caveats: Observed TCR beta diversity per million T cells went down as age went up. This fall followed a roughly linear course with age. Nothing was known about donor CMV status, and this possibly confounded expanded clonotype changes.

Through a sample-barcoded 5' primer and a J-beta primer mix, a second PCR was run for about 7 to 12 cycles. The template-switch adaptor was a 5' adaptor with 12 random nucleotides. It tagged each cDNA molecule. TCRdb ran MiXCR on the 5' RACE reads and lists one entry per CDR3 protein. The top ten hold less than 20% of the sample, which has hundreds of thousands of distinct CDR3 sequences, about 32% seen once. The germline CDR1 and CDR2 sequences are DFQATT and SNEGSKA (reference sequence). The CDR3 loop spans 15 amino acids. The J segment lost 5 bases and the V segment lost 2 bases, leaving 8 bases of the junction unmatched.

The sequence was collected from a woman of 80 years or more in good health. The sample was blood. The rearrangement joins TRBV20-1 to TRBJ2-4, with TRBD1 identical over 8 bases. CDR3 sequence (DNA): TGCAGTGCTAGACGACAGGGGACGCGGGAAAACATTCAGTACTTC. Its protein is CSARRQGTRENIQYF.